This T cell receptor beta chain was sequenced during a study of blood T cell repertoires in COVID-19. At the level of the study: Specimens from acute and convalescent COVID-19 originated in the United States, Italy and Spain. Sources were T cells, B-cell-depleted T cells, or PBMCs; the material itself was cDNA or gDNA.

The method was immunoSEQ multiplex PCR; TCRdb's version includes in-frame clones alone and lacks a portion of them. The top ten hold around 4.5% of the sample, which has about 130,000 clones, roughly 90% seen once. J lost 3 bases, V lost 6 bases, and 4 bases had no gene match. CDR1 and CDR2 (germline): ENHRY, SYGVKD. CDR3 length equals 15 residues. The study drew participants aged about 18 to 95 years from under 30 US areas. Membership in each cohort depended on participant-reported clinical history. Sample: PBMCs or T cells enriched from blood (not recorded which). The V gene is TRBV10-3, the J gene TRBJ2-3, with 12 positions matching TRBD2. This sequence was found in a man between 50 and 59 years old who had recovered from COVID-19. The CDR3 region is CAIRAGTSGTDTQYF. The CDR3 region has the DNA TGTGCCATCAGGGCCGGGACTAGCGGGACAGATACGCAGTATTTT.